This T cell receptor beta chain was recorded in a study of blood T cell repertoires in COVID-19. Authors' analysis steps: Amplification with reference gene primers provided the estimates of nucleated cell counts. Sequencing used immunoSEQ multiplex PCR; TCRdb keeps in-frame clones, though not all of them. From that table come the V and J calls and clone size; the DNA was used to work out D and trimming. The table shows a few hundred thousand clones, with roughly 83% occurring only once. The receptor was isolated from a man at least 80 years old with acute or convalescent COVID-19. The sample comprised peripheral blood.

The CDR3 loop is CASSQDRGDTDTEAFF. For the CDR3, the DNA is TGTGCCAGCAGCCAAGATCGGGGAGATACGGACACTGAAGCTTTCTTT. The chain combines TRBV3-1 (or the pseudogene TRBV3-2) with TRBJ1-1; D is unresolved. This CDR3 contains 16 residues. The ends were cut back, 0 bases at V and 3 bases at J, with 14 bases in the middle. In germline, CDR1 is LGHDT, CDR2 YNNKEL (reference sequence).